The next 28 T cell receptor beta chains were all read from a single sample in a study of blood T cell repertoires in COVID-19. The repertoire was sequenced with immunoSEQ multiplex PCR; TCRdb's copy has only in-frame clones and lacks some. The sample carries roughly 340,000 clones, roughly 86% recorded once. The source material was peripheral blood. These receptors were taken from a woman in her 70s with COVID-19, enrolled during active disease.

The chain recombines TRBV19 with TRBJ2-1, with 11 bases matching TRBD2. Germline V lookup: CDR1 LNHDA, CDR2 SQIVND (reference sequence). This CDR3 spans 18 amino acids. V lost 0 bases to trimming and J lost 10 bases; unmatched junction nucleotides: 14. The CDR3 here is CASSIEGLAGGEGREQFF. In DNA, the CDR3 is TGTGCCAGTAGTATAGAAGGGCTAGCGGGGGGAGAAGGTAGAGAGCAGTTCTTC.

The V and J genes are TRBV27 and TRBJ2-1, with 7 bases fitting TRBD1. Looked up from germline, CDR1 is MNHEY and CDR2 is SMNVEV (reference sequence). The CDR3 covers 16 residues. With 6 bases clipped from V and 7 bases from J, the junction kept 15 bases outside the gene matches. The DNA of the CDR3 is TGTGCCAGCAGCTCCCCCTCCGGGACAGCACCGAATGAGCAGTTCTTC. Amino acids: CASSSPSGTAPNEQFF.

This rearrangement joins TRBV10-2 to TRBJ2-5, with TRBD2 matching 8 bases. Germline V gives CDR1 WSHSY, CDR2 SAAADI. The length of the CDR3 is 15 residues. J lost 5 bases, V lost 6 bases, and 11 bases had no gene match. CDR3 residues: CASRPGGAAGETQYF. In DNA form, the CDR3 reads TGCGCCAGCAGACCCGGGGGGGCAGCCGGGGAGACCCAGTACTTC.

This clone appeared once. The V gene is TRBV10-3, the J gene TRBJ1-1; 8 bases map to TRBD1. The CDR3 runs to 15 residues. The V gene's germline CDR1 is ENHRY and CDR2 SYGVKD. The V and J ends lost 4 bases and 1 base, in that order; junction bases with no gene match: 5. The CDR3 loop is CAISANDRGNTEAFF. The CDR3 nucleotides read TGTGCCATCAGTGCCAACGACAGGGGGAACACTGAAGCTTTCTTT.

This clone was seen once. This chain uses TRBV6-4 with TRBJ1-5; maybe TRBD1 (6 bases). V was pared by 3 bases and J by 6 bases, with 12 bases between. The CDR3 covers 14 residues. Germline V gene lookup returns CDR1 MRHNA and CDR2 SNTAGT. Here the CDR3 reads CASSERTGIQPQHF. The CDR3 coding sequence is TGTGCCAGCAGTGAACGTACAGGGATTCAGCCCCAGCATTTT.

The rearrangement joins TRBV11-2 to TRBJ2-7, with a possible D match to TRBD1 (6 bases). Germline CDR1 and CDR2: SGHAT and FQNNGV. This CDR3 is built from 14 residues. V lost 4 bases, J lost 2 bases, and 12 bases lay in between. The CDR3 region has the DNA TGTGCCAGCAGCTCATACAGGGTGACCTACGAGCAGTACTTC. It yields the protein CASSSYRVTYEQYF.

This clone was found a few times. The chain combines TRBV15 with TRBJ1-1; D is ambiguous. V shed 1 base and J shed 3 bases, with 12 bases lying between them. There are 15 residues in the CDR3. Germline V lookup: CDR1 LNHNV, CDR2 YYDKDF (reference sequence). The CDR3 sequence is CATSRGGGFDTEAFF. CDR3 DNA: TGTGCCACCAGCAGAGGAGGAGGTTTTGACACTGAAGCTTTCTTT.

The genes are TRBV4-1 and TRBJ2-7; 7 bases line up with TRBD2. Trimming at V came to 0 bases and at J to 6 bases, leaving 8 bases not matched to a gene. Germline V gene data show CDR1 as MGHRA and CDR2 as YSYEKL. This CDR3 spans 15 amino acids. CDR3 protein: CASSQEAGERPEQYF. CDR3 bases: TGCGCCAGCAGCCAAGAGGCGGGAGAGCGACCCGAGCAGTACTTC.

The gene calls are TRBV29-1 and TRBJ1-4; tentative D call: TRBD1 (5 bases). CDR1 is SQVTM, CDR2 ANQGSEA, per germline. V shed 0 bases and J shed 0 bases, with 11 bases lying between them. This CDR3 is built from 16 residues. CDR3 residues: CSVEDLGGATNEKLFF. The DNA of the CDR3 is TGCAGCGTTGAAGATCTGGGGGGTGCAACTAATGAAAAACTGTTTTTT.

The chain combines TRBV30 with TRBJ1-2, with TRBD1 matching 8 bases. V shed 7 bases, J shed 8 bases, and the junction held 21 bases outside the gene matches. CDR1 and CDR2 (germline): GTSNPN, SVGIG (reference sequence). This CDR3 has 16 residues. CDR3: CASRGAGGRGLAGYTF. CDR3 coding DNA: TGTGCCTCGAGGGGAGCGGGCGGCAGGGGGCTTGCGGGCTACACCTTC.

The CDR3 loop reads CASSVMSSYEQYF. CDR3 sequence (DNA): TGTGCCAGCAGCGTCATGAGCTCCTACGAGCAGTACTTC. The V and J genes are TRBV11-2 and TRBJ2-7; D unclear. Between the trimmed V and J ends, which lost 5 bases and 0 bases, there was a span of 8 bases. The CDR3 is 13 amino acids. Germline assignment: CDR1 SGHAT and CDR2 FQNNGV. Looking up the rest from reference TRBV11-2 and TRBJ2-7 gives the full variable domain: EAGVAQSPRYKIIEKRQSVAFWCNPISGHATLYWYQQILGQGPKLLIQFQNNGVVDDSQLPKDRFSAERLKGVDSTLKIQPAKLEDSAVYLCASSVMSSYEQYFGPGTRLTVT.

This rearrangement joins TRBV7-2 to TRBJ1-2, with D hard to call. Trimming cost V 1 base and J 8 bases, with 8 bases left between them. Germline CDR1 is SGHTA and CDR2 is FQGNSA. This CDR3 is 12 amino acids long. The CDR3, as DNA: TGTGCCAGCAGCTTAGAGCCCCGCGGCTACACCTTC. Translating it yields CASSLEPRGYTF.

The J gene is TRBJ2-7, the V gene TRBV29-1, with a possible D match to TRBD2 (5 bases). CDR3 length: 10 amino acids. The V end was cut by 3 bases, the J end by 6 bases, with 6 bases between. From germline, CDR1 is SQVTM and CDR2 ANQGSEA. The CDR3 DNA follows: TGCAGCGTTGACGCGGGCGAGCAGTACTTC. It is translated as CSVDAGEQYF.

J is TRBJ1-2 and V is TRBV30, with D perhaps matching TRBD1 (5 bases). CDR3 length: 13 residues. The V end lost 2 bases, the J end lost 6 bases, and 13 bases lay between the germline ends. In germline, CDR1 is GTSNPN, CDR2 SVGIG (reference sequence). The CDR3 sequence is CAWSHGGLNGYTF. The CDR3 DNA reads as TGTGCCTGGAGTCACGGGGGGTTAAATGGCTACACCTTC.

The genes are TRBV12-3 or TRBV12-4 and TRBJ1-2; D gene unclear. The V end was cut by 6 bases, the J end by 7 bases, with 12 bases between. The CDR3 contains 12 residues. The CDR3 sequence: CASSLGPFGYTF. CDR3 in DNA: TGTGCCAGCAGCCTGGGCCCATTTGGCTACACCTTC.

The genes are TRBV6-1 and TRBJ1-3; no clear D. Trimming pared 1 base from V and 7 bases from J, leaving 17 bases between. CDR3 length: 16 amino acids. CDR1 MNHNS and CDR2 SASEGT come from the germline V gene. This CDR3 reads CASSEGFFTDGNTIYF. The CDR3 DNA reads as TGTGCCAGCAGTGAAGGTTTTTTTACAGATGGGAACACCATATATTTT.

The rearrangement uses TRBV27 and TRBJ2-2; 8 positions agree with TRBD2. CDR1 is MNHEY, CDR2 SMNVEV, per germline (reference sequence). V dropped 5 bases and J dropped 0; count of bases not matched to a gene: 2. This CDR3 comprises 15 residues. CDR3 DNA: TGTGCCAGCAGTCAGCGGGGGTCGAACACCGGGGAGCTGTTTTTT. Its protein product is CASSQRGSNTGELFF.

Only one count was recorded for this clone. The chain is built from TRBV6-6 and TRBJ2-1; 9 positions match TRBD2. The CDR3 is 12 amino acids. In germline, CDR1 is MNHNY, CDR2 SVGAGI (reference sequence). The trim removed 2 bases at V and 10 bases at J, leaving 0 bases unmatched. The CDR3 is CASSYGTSEQFF. The CDR3 coding sequence is TGTGCCAGCAGTTACGGGACTAGCGAGCAGTTCTTC.

V usage is TRBV2 and J usage is TRBJ2-3; 8 nucleotides align to TRBD1. The CDR3 covers 15 residues. V shed 6 bases, J shed 1 base, and the junction held 6 bases outside the gene matches. Germline loops: CDR1 SNHLY, CDR2 FYNNEI. CDR3 bases: TGTGCCAGCAGCGGACAGGGACCGGGCACAGATACGCAGTATTTT. It codes for CASSGQGPGTDTQYF.

This chain links TRBV18 with TRBJ1-5; maybe TRBD1 (5 bases). Germline values: CDR1 KGHSH, CDR2 LQKENI. Deletions cut 0 bases from V and 7 bases from J, with 7 bases between. The CDR3 spans 13 residues. The CDR3 DNA reads TGTGCCAGCTCACCACCGGGGGGACAGCCCCAGCATTTT. Translated: CASSPPGGQPQHF.

The J gene is TRBJ1-2, the V gene TRBV27, with 9 bases lining up with TRBD1. Germline trimming cut 4 bases from V and 6 bases from J; bases unmatched to any gene: 6. Germline lookup yields CDR1 MNHEY and CDR2 SMNVEV (reference sequence). This CDR3 spans 14 amino acids. CDR3 coding DNA: TGTGCCAGCAGTTCCTCGGGACAGGGAGATGGCTACACCTTC. Residues: CASSSSGQGDGYTF.

CDR3 coding DNA: TGTGCCAGCAGCCTTACAGGGGGCCCTACTGGCTACACCTTC. Protein sequence: CASSLTGGPTGYTF. The J gene is TRBJ1-2, the V gene TRBV6-2 or TRBV6-3; 9 positions match TRBD1. Trimming removed 6 bases from V and 7 bases from J; junction bases left unmatched: 9. Per the germline V gene, CDR1 is MNHEY and CDR2 is SVGEGT. The CDR3 spans 14 residues.

The chain couples TRBV6-6 to TRBJ2-7; 8 positions agree with TRBD1. Trimming removed 4 bases from V and 6 bases from J; junction bases left unmatched: 2. CDR1 and CDR2 from the germline V gene are MNHNY and SVGAGI (reference sequence). The length of the CDR3 is 12 residues. The CDR3 DNA reads as TGTGCCAGCAGTTGGACAGGGACCGAGCAGTACTTC. It is translated as CASSWTGTEQYF.

The rearrangement uses TRBV7-3 and TRBJ2-5; 7 nucleotides line up with TRBD1. V was clipped by 0 bases and J by 5 bases; unmatched bases: 3. Germline V gives CDR1 SGHTA, CDR2 FQGTGA. This CDR3 has 14 residues. The CDR3 nucleotides read TGTGCCAGCAGCTTAACAGGGGGCGTGGAGACCCAGTACTTC. This codes for CASSLTGGVETQYF.

In its sample, this clone was seen once. The rearrangement uses TRBV7-2 and TRBJ2-7; D may be TRBD1 (6 bases). The CDR3 runs to 12 residues. V lost 6 bases and J 7 bases, leaving 13 bases between the germline ends. Germline V lookup: CDR1 SGHTA, CDR2 FQGNSA. For the CDR3, the DNA is TGTGCCAGCAGTAATCCAGGGGATGAGCAGTACTTC. Translating gives CASSNPGDEQYF.

The chain couples TRBV18 to TRBJ1-1; D gene unclear. Germline V gene data show CDR1 as KGHSH and CDR2 as LQKENI. The V gene lost 8 bases and the J gene lost 0 bases, with 7 bases spanning the gap. CDR3 size: 12 residues. This chain's CDR3 is CASRRMNTEAFF. The CDR3 nucleotides are TGTGCCAGCCGGAGGATGAACACTGAAGCTTTCTTT. Together with reference TRBV18 and TRBJ1-1, the CDR3 gives the full variable domain: NAGVMQNPRHLVRRRGQEARLRCSPMKGHSHVYWYRQLPEEGLKFMVYLQKENIIDESGMPKERFSAEFPKEGPSILRIQQVVRGDSAAYFCASRRMNTEAFFGQGTRLTVV.

The table lists this clone with a few counts. CDR3 sequence reads: CASSTQTWDGYTF. Here the CDR3 DNA reads TGTGCCAGCAGTACGCAGACTTGGGATGGCTACACCTTC. V usage is TRBV28 and J usage is TRBJ1-2, with D unclear. This CDR3 has 13 residues. Germline CDR1 MDHEN, CDR2 SYDVKM. Trimming cost V 5 bases and J 6 bases, with 13 bases left between them.

The sample holds one count of this clone. V is TRBV7-2 and J is TRBJ1-6; TRBD1 matches 8 bases. This CDR3 is built from 14 residues. V trimming: 4 bases; J trimming: 10 bases; junction bases outside the gene matches: 6. Germline V gene lookup returns CDR1 SGHTA and CDR2 FQGNSA. CDR3 sequence reads: CASSSQGAESPLHF. In DNA form, the CDR3 reads TGTGCCAGCAGCTCTCAGGGGGCTGAGTCACCCCTCCACTTT.